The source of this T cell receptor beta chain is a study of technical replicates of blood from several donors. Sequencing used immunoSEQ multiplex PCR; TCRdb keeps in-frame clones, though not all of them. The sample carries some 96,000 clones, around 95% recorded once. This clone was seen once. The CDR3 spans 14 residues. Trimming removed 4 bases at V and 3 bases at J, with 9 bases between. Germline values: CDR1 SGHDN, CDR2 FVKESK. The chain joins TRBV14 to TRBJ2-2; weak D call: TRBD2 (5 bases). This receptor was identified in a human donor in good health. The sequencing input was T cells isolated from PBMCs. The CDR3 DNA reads TGTGCCAGCAGCCCATCGGGGTACACCGGGGAGCTGTTTTTT. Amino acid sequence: CASSPSGYTGELFF. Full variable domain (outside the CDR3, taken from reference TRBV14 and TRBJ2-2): EAGVTQFPSHSVIEKGQTVTLRCDPISGHDNLYWYRRVMGKEIKFLLHFVKESKQDESGMPNNRFLAERTGGTYSTLKVQPAELEDSGVYFCASSPSGYTGELFFGEGSRLTVL.